The following is a T cell receptor beta chain sequence with its context. Its antigen is not yet known. The record has no base qualities; no much larger clone is one base away. The data are from a study of cytomegalovirus exposure and HLA in healthy donors (dated by TCRdb to the late 2010s). Turning to the overall study: According to an earlier analysis of around 600 of the donors, some 180 million T cells yielded 90 million to 140 million unique TCR beta sequences and approximately 300 Gb of sequence data. Approximately 300 gigabases of sequencing data and approximately 85 million unique TCR sequences were included in an early release covering about 600 HLA-typed donors. Of the roughly 390 genotyped donors, 65% to 90% fell in the genetic ancestry cluster associated with self-reported Caucasian donors. The study aimed to test whether signatures of past pathogen exposure could be identified by cataloging public T cell receptors. The T cell repertoires of 666 subjects were profiled by immunosequencing and related to cytomegalovirus serostatus. In addition to the first cohort of several hundred subjects, a separate validation cohort of approximately 120 different subjects was used. To predict cytomegalovirus infection status, the study brought together high-throughput TCR immunosequencing, statistical association of individual TCRs with disease status, and machine learning. To study patterns of TCR occurrence, a later analysis re-analyzed previously published TCR beta repertoires from 700 or so donors and added high-resolution HLA genotyping. Rather than using new phenotypic data, the later analysis identified candidate immune exposures from TCR beta sequences and from how often those sequences occurred across donors. To decide whether each TCR beta V gene segment behaved as functional or pseudogenic, an earlier analysis of fewer than 750 of the donors relied on high-throughput TCR beta sequencing. Donor age, sex, ethnicity and CMV serostatus were compiled alongside the repertoire data. A later genetic analysis took genome-wide SNP genotypes for about three fifths of the 666 donors and used that subset as a discovery cohort. Every repertoire in the discovery cohort had been generated on one and the same sequencing platform. Both class I and class II loci were covered by HLA typing, at four-digit resolution. The number of typed donors differed by locus: roughly 629-640 for A, B, C, DRB1 and DQB1; approximately 520 for DQA1; roughly 600 for DPA1; and some 450 for DPB1. Roughly 5 DR-DQ haplotypes were treated as single units for association and clustering because of strong linkage in the cohort. Among 300 to 500 genotyped donors of the cohort, an average of around 250,000 unique TCR beta nucleotide sequences was sequenced per donor, of which about 18% were non-productive.

The cohort comprised around 700 healthy bone marrow donors. All cohort members were sampled while nominally healthy, although unrecorded immune exposures were likely present. The donor tested CMV seropositive and was one of the 289 seropositive cohort members. A peripheral blood sample was provided by each donor, and peripheral blood mononuclear cells were used for TCR beta sequencing. Genomic DNA was extracted from the blood cell samples with the Qiagen DNeasy Blood Extraction Kit. What the work shows at the level of the full study, not this receptor alone: Roughly 15 rarely observed V segments, including chromosome 9 orphons, were excluded from the earlier analysis of a few hundred of the donors because counts were too low. Because HLA typing was missing for some donors at each locus, association tests included only the typed subset. The study listed 150 to 200 TCR beta chains as associated with cytomegalovirus. Correlated functional status among segregating V segments might be attributable to linkage disequilibrium, but an unknown experimental factor could not be ruled out. In an earlier analysis of some 500 of the donors, most TCR beta V segments appeared in productive rearrangements about 90% or about 30% of the time, broadly matching IMGT annotations. A later genetic analysis reported fewer N-insertions in productive TCRs among donors in an Asian-associated ancestry cluster than the 666-donor mean. An association between a missense DCLRE1C variant and V-gene and J-gene trimming of TCR beta chains was found in a later genetic analysis and replicated in an independent cohort. Most CMV-associated TCR beta chains appeared to be HLA-restricted in a later analysis, and the HLA associations seemed to be driven largely by CMV exposure. While some public TCRs were present in many individuals, most TCR sequences turned up only very rarely across donors. In vitro tests confirmed that a few of the cytomegalovirus-associated TCR beta chains recognize cytomegalovirus antigens. The authors suggested that the approach could potentially be extended to other disease states and immunological phenotypes. CMV serostatus was the only immune exposure information available for the cohort. A later analysis found that HLA-associated TCR beta chains were more clonally expanded and had lower generation probabilities than equally common non-associated chains. A later analysis found that TCR association rates varied across HLA loci, with DRB1 alleles showing the most associated TCRs and HLA-C alleles the fewest. At a false discovery rate of 0.05, a later analysis linked some 18,000 TCR beta sequences to specific HLA alleles. The sequencing pipeline was judged likely to have produced a cluster of highly shared sequence variants as a technical artifact. This cohort had only TCR beta chains sequenced, and the lack of alpha or paired-chain data limited which features could be detected. Strong co-occurrence of HLA alleles, especially DR and DQ, made assigning TCR associations to individual alleles difficult. A further reported finding was that TCR beta sequences accurately predicted the HLA-A and HLA-B alleles for most subjects in the first cohort. Sequencing depth was assumed to be roughly uniform across donors in the presence/absence analyses, though that assumption may not hold. A later analysis reported that several top co-occurrence clusters appeared linked to parvovirus B19, influenza, CMV and Epstein-Barr virus. Cytomegalovirus status was reported to be diagnosed by the classifier with high specificity and sensitivity in both the original and validation cohorts.

The library was built by means of the immunoSEQ multiplex PCR assay. For the multiplex PCR, a mixture combining 60 forward primers for TCR Vbeta segments and 13 reverse primers for TCR Jbeta segments was used. A multiplex PCR assay on genomic DNA amplified the CDR3 region of rearranged TCR beta genes. Amplified TCR beta libraries were sequenced as 87-base-pair reads on the Illumina HiSeq System. As for the original processing: In a later analysis, tens of millions of unique TCR beta chains were counted across the roughly 670 repertoires, and around 10 million of these chains were shared by at least two donors. Raw reads were error-corrected and collapsed into unique sequences by a nearest-neighbor algorithm in which closely related sequences were merged to remove PCR and sequencing errors. V, D and J gene segments were assigned by aligning CDR3 sequences to IMGT reference sequences. For a sequence to be retained, a match of at least six nucleotides to both a V gene segment and a J gene segment was required. Rearrangements were called productive when the CDR3 lacked stop codons and stayed in frame with V and J; all others were non-productive. Following IMGT convention, CDR3 was defined as the stretch from the second conserved V-encoded cysteine to the conserved J-encoded phenylalanine. Sequences without an unambiguous match to a single V gene segment were excluded from the earlier analysis of 500 to 700 of the donors. An earlier analysis of 587 of the donors classified V segments as functional when productive rearrangements were above 56.7% and as segregating when the standard deviation between donors was above 5%. A statistical classification framework was built to diagnose cytomegalovirus status from the catalog of TCR beta chain sequences. In a later analysis, TCR nucleotide sequences were compared against IMGT/GENE-DB human TR gene sequences so that V and J genes could be assigned. In a later analysis, CDR3 sequences and most-parsimonious VDJ recombination scenarios were assigned using the TCRdist pipeline. In a later analysis, each TCR beta chain was defined by its CDR3 amino acid sequence together with its V-gene family, and reads lacking a unique V-gene family were excluded. A later analysis removed 592 highly shared, low-generation-probability nucleotide sequences to deal with suspected cross-contamination and a sequencing artifact. In a later analysis, a clonal expansion index was calculated for each public chain from normalized within-repertoire ranks of inferred template counts. A later analysis computed generation probabilities with a VDJ recombination model fitted to out-of-frame rearrangements, and checked the results against IGoR. In a later analysis, TCR-TCR, TCR-HLA and TCR-CMV co-occurrence was scored with hypergeometric tests, and a repertoire-size bias correction was applied to TCR pairs. A later analysis estimated false discovery rates by permuting HLA or CMV assignments 20 times. A later analysis grouped co-occurring TCRs with DBSCAN, adding TCRdist sequence similarity when clustering within HLA-allele-positive subsets. Co-occurrence clustering excluded repertoires with fewer than 30,000 or more than 120,000 public chains, plus five with anomalous nucleotide sharing. TCRdb re-hosts the immuneACCESS table, in-frame sequences only. Its copies lack some clones; in the studies checked, an unresolved V gene accounts for under half of them, and the cause for the rest is not known. The D gene and trimming were derived from the DNA, and the V and J assignments and clone size from that table. For this sample there are 80,000 to 100,000 clones; over 75% appear just once. Together, the top ten hold 3% to 4.5% of the sample.

Specimen: PBMCs. This TCR was recovered from a female donor in good health and CMV-seropositive.

The CDR3 reads CASRYQGFDTGELFF. The DNA sequence reads TGCGCCAGCAGATACCAGGGGTTCGACACCGGGGAGCTGTTTTTT. The rearranged chain carries TRBV5-1 and TRBJ2-2; TRBD1 is possibly the D segment (6 matching bases). The CDR3 goes from the cysteine to the phenylalanine over 15 residues. Only the CDR3 part of the read is kept: 45 bases, read in frame from the first base. V is clipped by 5 bases and J by 3 bases, and the sequence between their germline boundaries is 14 bases long. The germline V gene sets CDR1 to SGHRS and CDR2 to YFSETQ.